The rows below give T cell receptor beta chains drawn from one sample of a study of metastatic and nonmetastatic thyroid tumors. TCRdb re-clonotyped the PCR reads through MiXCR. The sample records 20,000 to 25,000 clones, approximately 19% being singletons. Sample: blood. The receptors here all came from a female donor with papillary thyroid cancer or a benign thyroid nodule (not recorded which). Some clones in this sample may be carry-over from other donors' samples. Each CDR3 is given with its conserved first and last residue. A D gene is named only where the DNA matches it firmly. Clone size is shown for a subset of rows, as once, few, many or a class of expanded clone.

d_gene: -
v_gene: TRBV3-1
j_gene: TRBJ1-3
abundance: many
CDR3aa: CASSQSGTNSGNTIYF
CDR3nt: TGTGCCAGCAGCCAATCCGGGACCAACTCTGGAAACACCATATATTTT

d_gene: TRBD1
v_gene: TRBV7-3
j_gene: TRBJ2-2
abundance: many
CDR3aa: CASSSGTGVDTGELFF
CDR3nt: TGTGCCAGCAGCTCCGGGACAGGGGTCGACACCGGGGAGCTGTTTTTT

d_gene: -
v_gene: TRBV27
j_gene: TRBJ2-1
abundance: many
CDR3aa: CASSSFERGYSYNEQFF
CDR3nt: TGTGCCAGCAGTTCCTTCGAGAGGGGCTACTCCTACAATGAGCAGTTCTTC

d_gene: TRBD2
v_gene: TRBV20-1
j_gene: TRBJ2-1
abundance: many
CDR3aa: CSARLILAGPEPNEQFF
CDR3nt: TGCAGTGCTAGACTTATACTAGCGGGACCGGAGCCCAATGAGCAGTTCTTC

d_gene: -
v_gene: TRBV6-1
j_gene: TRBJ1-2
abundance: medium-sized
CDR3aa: CASSSSGFHGYTF
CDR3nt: TGTGCCAGCAGTTCGTCGGGGTTCCATGGCTACACCTTC

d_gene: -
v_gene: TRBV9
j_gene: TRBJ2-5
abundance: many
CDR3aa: CASSLAEGETQYF
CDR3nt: TGTGCCAGCAGCCTGGCAGAGGGAGAGACCCAGTACTTC

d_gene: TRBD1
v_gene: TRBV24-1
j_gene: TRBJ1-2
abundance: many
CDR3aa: CATSDFIPGQLNYGYTF
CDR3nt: TGTGCCACCAGTGATTTTATACCGGGACAGCTTAACTATGGCTACACCTTC

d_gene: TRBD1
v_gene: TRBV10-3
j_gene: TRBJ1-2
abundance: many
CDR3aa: CAIRRDSYGYTF
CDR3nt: TGTGCCATCAGACGGGACAGCTATGGCTACACCTTC

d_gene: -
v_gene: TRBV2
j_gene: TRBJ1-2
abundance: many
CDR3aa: CASRWDPSYGYTF
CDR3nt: TGTGCCAGCAGGTGGGACCCCTCCTATGGCTACACCTTC

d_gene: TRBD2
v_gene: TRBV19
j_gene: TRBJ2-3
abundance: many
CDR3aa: CASSRTSGGSSTDTQYF
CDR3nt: TGTGCCAGTAGTCGGACTAGCGGGGGCTCTAGCACAGATACGCAGTATTTT

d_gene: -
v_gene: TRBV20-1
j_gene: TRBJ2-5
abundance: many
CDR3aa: CSARDPRQETQYF
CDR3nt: TGCAGTGCTAGAGATCCCAGACAAGAGACCCAGTACTTC

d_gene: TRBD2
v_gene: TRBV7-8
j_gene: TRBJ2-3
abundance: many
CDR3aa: CASSLGVAGGMSDTQYF
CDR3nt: TGTGCCAGCAGCTTAGGAGTAGCGGGAGGGATGTCAGATACGCAGTATTTT

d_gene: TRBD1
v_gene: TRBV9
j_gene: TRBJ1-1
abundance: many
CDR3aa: CASSPRQGGTEAFF
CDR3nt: TGTGCCAGCAGCCCTAGACAGGGGGGCACTGAAGCTTTCTTT

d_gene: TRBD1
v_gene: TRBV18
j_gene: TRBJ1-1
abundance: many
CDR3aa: CASSLGQGTANTEAFF
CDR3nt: TGTGCCAGCTCACTGGGACAGGGGACGGCGAACACTGAAGCTTTCTTT

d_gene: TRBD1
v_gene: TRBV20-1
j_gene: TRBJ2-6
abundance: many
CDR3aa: CSAPPTGGVYSGANVLTF
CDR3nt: TGCAGTGCTCCACCAACAGGGGGCGTATACTCTGGGGCCAACGTCCTGACTTTC

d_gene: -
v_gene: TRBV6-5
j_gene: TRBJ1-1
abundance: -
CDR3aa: CASSSPGFKMNTEAFF
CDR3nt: TGTGCCAGCAGTTCCCCGGGGTTTAAGATGAACACTGAAGCTTTCTTT

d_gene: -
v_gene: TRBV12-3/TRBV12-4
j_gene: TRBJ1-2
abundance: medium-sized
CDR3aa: CASTPRGEGYTF
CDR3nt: TGTGCCAGCACCCCCCGGGGTGAGGGCTACACCTTC

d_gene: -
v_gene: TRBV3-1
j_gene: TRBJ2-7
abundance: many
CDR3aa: CASSPQGSEQYF
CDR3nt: TGTGCCAGCAGCCCACAGGGTTCCGAGCAGTACTTC

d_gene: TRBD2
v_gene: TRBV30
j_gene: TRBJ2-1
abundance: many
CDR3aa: CAWNLLAGGDEQFF
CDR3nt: TGTGCCTGGAATCTCCTAGCGGGAGGGGATGAGCAGTTCTTC

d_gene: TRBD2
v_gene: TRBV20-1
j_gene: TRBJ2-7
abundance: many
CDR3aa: CSARGGVAGASEQYF
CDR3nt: TGCAGTGCTAGAGGGGGAGTAGCGGGGGCCTCCGAGCAGTACTTC

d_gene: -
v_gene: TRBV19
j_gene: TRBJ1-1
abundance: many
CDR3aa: CASISQDLVRTEAFF
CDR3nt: TGTGCCAGTATTTCACAGGACCTCGTAAGGACTGAAGCTTTCTTT

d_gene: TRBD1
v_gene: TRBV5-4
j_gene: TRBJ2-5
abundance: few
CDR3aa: CASSPDRAQETQYF
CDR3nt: TGTGCCAGCAGCCCGGACAGGGCACAAGAGACCCAGTACTTC

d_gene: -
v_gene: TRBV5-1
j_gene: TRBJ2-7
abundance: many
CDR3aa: CASSLQGEQYF
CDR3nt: TGCGCCAGCAGCTTGCAAGGGGAGCAGTACTTC

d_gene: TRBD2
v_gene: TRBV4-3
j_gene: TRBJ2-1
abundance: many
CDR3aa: CASSQETAGEKGEQFF
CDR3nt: TGCGCCAGCAGCCAAGAAACAGCGGGAGAAAAGGGTGAGCAGTTCTTC

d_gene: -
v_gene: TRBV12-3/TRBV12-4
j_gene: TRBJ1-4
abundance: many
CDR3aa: CASSLGPGQEKLFF
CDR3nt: TGTGCCAGCAGTTTAGGCCCGGGTCAGGAAAAACTGTTTTTT

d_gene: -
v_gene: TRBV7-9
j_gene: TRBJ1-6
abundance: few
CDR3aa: CASSLNYSPLHF
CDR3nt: TGTGCCAGCAGCTTAAACTATTCACCCCTCCACTTT

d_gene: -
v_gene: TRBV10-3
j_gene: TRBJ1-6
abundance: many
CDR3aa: CAISGGIGNSPLHF
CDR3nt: TGTGCCATCAGTGGGGGGATAGGAAATTCACCCCTCCACTTT

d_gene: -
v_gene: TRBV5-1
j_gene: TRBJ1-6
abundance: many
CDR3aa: CASSPSASSYNSPLHF
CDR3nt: TGCGCCAGCAGCCCTTCTGCTTCGTCCTATAATTCACCCCTCCACTTT

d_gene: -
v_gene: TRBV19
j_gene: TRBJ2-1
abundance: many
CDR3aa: CASRSNGGGSSYNEQFF
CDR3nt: TGTGCCAGTAGGTCCAATGGGGGCGGGAGCTCCTACAATGAGCAGTTCTTC

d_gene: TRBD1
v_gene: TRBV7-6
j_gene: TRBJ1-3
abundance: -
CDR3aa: CAKSLKTGYGNTIYF
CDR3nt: TGTGCCAAAAGCCTAAAGACAGGGTATGGAAACACCATATATTTT

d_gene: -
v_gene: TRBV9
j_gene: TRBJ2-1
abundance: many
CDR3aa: CASSVASLGLDEQFF
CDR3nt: TGTGCCAGCAGCGTAGCCTCACTCGGTTTGGATGAGCAGTTCTTC

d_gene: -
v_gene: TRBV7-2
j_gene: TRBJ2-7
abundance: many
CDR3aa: CASSGDAQSEQYF
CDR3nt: TGTGCCAGCAGCGGGGATGCACAATCGGAGCAGTACTTC

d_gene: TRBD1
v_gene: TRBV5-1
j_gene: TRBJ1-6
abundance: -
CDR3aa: CASTQVTGVVVSPLHF
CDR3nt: TGCGCCAGCACTCAGGTCACAGGGGTAGTTGTTTCACCCCTCCACTTT

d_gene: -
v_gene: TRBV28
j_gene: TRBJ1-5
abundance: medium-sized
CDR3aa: CASSEGRQPQHF
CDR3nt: TGTGCCAGCAGCGAGGGGCGTCAGCCCCAGCATTTT

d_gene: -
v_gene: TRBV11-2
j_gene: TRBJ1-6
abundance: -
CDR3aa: CASSSKTAGGNSPLHF
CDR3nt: TGTGCCAGCAGCTCCAAGACGGCAGGTGGTAATTCACCCCTCCACTTT

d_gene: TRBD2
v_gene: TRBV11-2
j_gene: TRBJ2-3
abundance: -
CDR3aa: CASSLSSGGTDTQYF
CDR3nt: TGTGCCAGCAGCCTCTCTAGCGGGGGCACGGATACGCAGTATTTT

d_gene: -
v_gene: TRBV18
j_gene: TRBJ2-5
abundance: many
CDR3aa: CASSPQQGSETQYF
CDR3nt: TGTGCCAGCTCACCACAGCAGGGATCGGAGACCCAGTACTTC

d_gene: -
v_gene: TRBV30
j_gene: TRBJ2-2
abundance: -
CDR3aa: CAWTPLDGTNTGELFF
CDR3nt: TGTGCCTGGACCCCCCTGGACGGAACGAACACCGGGGAGCTGTTTTTT

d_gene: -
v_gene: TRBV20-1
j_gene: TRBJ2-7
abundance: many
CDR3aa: CSARAVRNYEQYF
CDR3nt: TGCAGTGCTAGGGCTGTCAGAAACTACGAGCAGTACTTC

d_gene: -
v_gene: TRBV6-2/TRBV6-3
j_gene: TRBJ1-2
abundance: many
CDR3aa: CASSYSTAGRGYTF
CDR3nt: TGTGCCAGCAGTTACTCTACGGCAGGACGTGGCTACACCTTC

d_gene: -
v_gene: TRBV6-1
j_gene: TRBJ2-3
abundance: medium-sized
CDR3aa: CASLTRDTQYF
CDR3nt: TGTGCCAGCTTAACGAGAGATACGCAGTATTTT

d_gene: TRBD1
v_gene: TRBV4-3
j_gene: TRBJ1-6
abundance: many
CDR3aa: CASSQDPTGSTSPLHF
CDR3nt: TGCGCCAGCAGCCAAGATCCGACAGGGTCCACCTCACCCCTCCACTTT

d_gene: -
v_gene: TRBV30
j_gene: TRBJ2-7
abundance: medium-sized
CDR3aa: CAWSRGLAYEQYF
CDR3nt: TGTGCCTGGAGCCGGGGGTTAGCCTACGAGCAGTACTTC

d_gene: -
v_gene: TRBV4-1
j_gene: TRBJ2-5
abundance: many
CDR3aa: CASMGGPRETQYF
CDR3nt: TGCGCCAGCATGGGCGGCCCAAGAGAGACCCAGTACTTC

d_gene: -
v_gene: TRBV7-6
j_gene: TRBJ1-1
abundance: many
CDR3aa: CASSLQTGTLNTEAFF
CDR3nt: TGTGCCAGCAGCTTACAAACCGGGACTTTGAACACTGAAGCTTTCTTT

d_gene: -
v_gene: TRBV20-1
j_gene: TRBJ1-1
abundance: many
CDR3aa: CSARSGRAEAFF
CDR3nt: TGCAGTGCTAGGTCAGGGCGCGCTGAAGCTTTCTTT

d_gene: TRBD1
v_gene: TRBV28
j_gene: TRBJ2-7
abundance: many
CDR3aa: CASSWSWGQLTYEQYF
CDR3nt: TGTGCCAGCAGTTGGTCCTGGGGACAGCTAACCTACGAGCAGTACTTC

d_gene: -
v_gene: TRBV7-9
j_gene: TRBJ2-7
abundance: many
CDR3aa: CASSLGTGYSYEQYF
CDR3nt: TGTGCCAGCAGTCTAGGGACGGGTTACTCCTACGAGCAGTACTTC

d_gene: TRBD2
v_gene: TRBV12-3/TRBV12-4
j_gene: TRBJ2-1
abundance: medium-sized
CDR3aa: CASSPHAGVISNEQFF
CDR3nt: TGTGCCAGCAGTCCCCATGCGGGGGTAATTAGCAATGAGCAGTTCTTC

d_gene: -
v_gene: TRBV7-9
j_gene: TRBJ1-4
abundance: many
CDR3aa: CASSDSRAHPNEKLFF
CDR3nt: TGTGCCAGCAGCGATAGTCGGGCCCACCCAAATGAAAAACTGTTTTTT

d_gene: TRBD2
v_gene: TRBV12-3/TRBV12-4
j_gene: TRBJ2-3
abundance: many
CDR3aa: CASITTSGPTDTQYF
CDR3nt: TGTGCCAGCATCACGACTAGCGGACCCACAGATACGCAGTATTTT

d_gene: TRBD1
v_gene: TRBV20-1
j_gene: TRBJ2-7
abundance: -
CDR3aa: CSSNTGTGNYEQYF
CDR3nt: TGCAGTTCTAACACCGGGACAGGTAACTACGAGCAGTACTTC